A selection of T cell receptor beta chains follows, all from one sample in a study of T cell responses to AZD1222 COVID-19 vaccine. The table came from immunoSEQ multiplex PCR; TCRdb's copy has only in-frame clones and leaves some out. The sample gives about 89,000 clones, around 91% of which show up once; roughly 5.6% is in the top ten. The sample consisted of peripheral blood, taken on day 0 of MenACWY control vaccination. The receptors shown here come from an adult in good health. Both conserved end residues are part of each CDR3. D genes are given only for firm matches.

v_gene,d_gene,j_gene,CDR3nt,CDR3aa
TRBV11-2,NA,TRBJ1-1,TGTGCCAGCAGCTTAATCTCTAACACTGAAGCTTTCTTT,CASSLISNTEAFF
TRBV5-8,NA,TRBJ2-7,TGTGCCAGCAGCTTGGACTTAGGTTTACAGATAAAATCCTACGAGCAGTACTTC,CASSLDLGLQIKSYEQYF
TRBV7-3,NA,TRBJ2-7,TGTGCCAGCAGCTTAGCGTCAGGGCCCTACGAGCAGTACTTC,CASSLASGPYEQYF
TRBV5-1,TRBD1,TRBJ2-5,TGCGCCAGCGGGACAGGGGGGATGGAGACCCAGTACTTC,CASGTGGMETQYF
TRBV18,NA,TRBJ2-7,TGTGCCAGCTCACCACCCGGATTCAGCTCTTCCTCCTACGAGCAGTACTTC,CASSPPGFSSSSYEQYF
TRBV6-1,TRBD1,TRBJ1-1,TGTGCCAGCAGTGAACTAGGGGGCGGTGAAGCTTTCTTT,CASSELGGGEAFF
TRBV5-1,NA,TRBJ2-3,TGCGCCAGCAGCTTGGACGTGGGAGCAGGCACAGATACGCAGTATTTT,CASSLDVGAGTDTQYF
TRBV18,TRBD2,TRBJ2-3,TGTGCCAGCTCACCAACGGGGGGGCTGGATACGCAGTATTTT,CASSPTGGLDTQYF
TRBV9,NA,TRBJ1-1,TGTGCCAGCAGCGTAGTAGGCCAGGGAAGCACTGAAGCTTTCTTT,CASSVVGQGSTEAFF
TRBV14,NA,TRBJ1-4,TGTGCCAGCAGCGAAACCCGGGCCGTTAATGAAAAACTGTTTTTT,CASSETRAVNEKLFF
TRBV5-1,TRBD1,TRBJ1-2,TGCGCCAGCAGCTTAGGGGACAGGGCTAACTATGGCTACACCTTC,CASSLGDRANYGYTF
TRBV2,NA,TRBJ1-5,TGTGCCAGCAGTATGGACATACCCAGCAATCAGCCCCAGCATTTT,CASSMDIPSNQPQHF
TRBV5-3,NA,TRBJ2-7,TGTGCCAGAAGCAAAACTGGACTTGGCCCCTACGAGCAGTACTTC,CARSKTGLGPYEQYF
TRBV7-2,NA,TRBJ1-2,TGTGCCAGCGGCATCAGGGTGAACTATGGCTACACCTTC,CASGIRVNYGYTF
TRBV10-1,NA,TRBJ2-1,TGCGCCAGCAGTGAGTCGGCAGGGGCCGGTTTTGAGCAGTTCTTC,CASSESAGAGFEQFF
TRBV6-6,TRBD1,TRBJ1-5,TGTGCCAGCCGGAGACAGGGGGATCAGCCCCAGCATTTT,CASRRQGDQPQHF
TRBV10-1,NA,TRBJ2-1,TGCGCCAGCAGTGAGACCGGGACTCGAGGCAGGGAGCAGTTCTTC,CASSETGTRGREQFF
TRBV6-5,NA,TRBJ1-4,TGTGCCAGCAGGCTGACACGCGGACCCAATGAAAAACTGTTTTTT,CASRLTRGPNEKLFF
TRBV10-3,NA,TRBJ2-7,TGTGCCATCAGTGTGGTGGAGGGCGAGCAGTACTTC,CAISVVEGEQYF
TRBV6-5,NA,TRBJ1-6,TGTGCCAGCAGTTACGGGGCAGATAGTCCCCTCCACTTT,CASSYGADSPLHF
TRBV5-1,NA,TRBJ1-1,TGCGCCAGCAGAACCTCGGGGGGCGCAGAAACTGAAGCTTTCTTT,CASRTSGGAETEAFF
TRBV10-2,TRBD1,TRBJ1-1,TGCGCCAGCAGGACATCCGGGACAGCTAACACTGAAGCTTTCTTT,CASRTSGTANTEAFF
TRBV5-4,TRBD1,TRBJ2-6,TGTGCCAGCAGCTCTGGGACAGTCAAATCTGGGGCCAACGTCCTGACTTTC,CASSSGTVKSGANVLTF
TRBV4-2,TRBD1,TRBJ1-4,TGTGCCAGCAGCCAAGACGGGACAGGGAGGTTCAGTGAAAAACTGTTTTTT,CASSQDGTGRFSEKLFF
TRBV12-3/TRBV12-4,TRBD1,TRBJ2-1,TGTGCCAGCAGGCTTACAGGGGACAATGAGCAGTTCTTC,CASRLTGDNEQFF
TRBV12-3/TRBV12-4,NA,TRBJ1-4,TGTGCCAGCAGAACGGGGATAGTAGAAAAACTGTTTTTT,CASRTGIVEKLFF
TRBV5-1,TRBD2,TRBJ2-1,TGCGCCAGCAGCTTAGCTAGCGGGGGGACCCACAATGAGCAGTTCTTC,CASSLASGGTHNEQFF
TRBV15,TRBD1,TRBJ2-1,TGTGCCACCAGCAGCGCCCTTACAGGGGTACAGTTCTTC,CATSSALTGVQFF
TRBV19,NA,TRBJ2-7,TGTGCCAGTAGTCCTAGACTAGTCTACGAGCAGTACTTC,CASSPRLVYEQYF
TRBV4-2,NA,TRBJ2-7,TGTGCCAGCAGCCAAGAATTAGCGGCTCTCTACGAGCAGTACTTC,CASSQELAALYEQYF